This is a list of T cell receptor beta chains from one sample in a study of vaccination effects on CD4 cells after COVID-19. Their antigen targets remain unknown. The method was immunoSEQ multiplex PCR; TCRdb's version includes in-frame clones alone and lacks a portion of them. This sample yields about 34,000 clones, of which 73% are seen a single time; approximately 30% belongs to the top ten. The material was CD4+ T cells from PBMCs cultured with HCoV-OC43 spike peptides, obtained before COVID-19 vaccination. These receptors all come from a human donor who received a COVID-19 vaccine. The conserved cysteine and the conserved F or W are not part of the CDR3 here. A D gene is named only where the DNA matches it firmly.

D,V,J,CDR3
NA,TRBV27,TRBJ1-5,ASSLSGGYQPQH
NA,TRBV5-4,TRBJ2-7,ASSLAEGAYEQY
NA,TRBV27,TRBJ1-1,ASHLRPTGANTEAF
NA,TRBV18,TRBJ1-5,ASSPNTGMGNQPQH
TRBD1,TRBV2,TRBJ1-6,ASTGDRGSSPLH
NA,TRBV12-3/TRBV12-4,TRBJ1-5,ASMRGGNQPQH
NA,TRBV14,TRBJ2-2,ASSQEPGSTGELF
TRBD2,TRBV2,TRBJ2-1,ASSPGLAGYNEQF
TRBD2,TRBV10-3,TRBJ2-3,AISPGVAGGPLMTDTQY
NA,TRBV6-5,TRBJ2-1,ASSYSSYNEQF
TRBD1,TRBV3-1/TRBV3-2,TRBJ2-3,ASSQNRGRGLTDTQY
NA,TRBV28,TRBJ1-2,ASSLRRQAPYGYT
TRBD2,TRBV5-1,TRBJ2-1,ASSLGAGGPHEQF
TRBD2,TRBV7-9,TRBJ2-3,ASSLGLAGRSSTDTQY
TRBD2,TRBV6-6,TRBJ2-1,ASSRASGGLSYNEQF
TRBD1,TRBV2,TRBJ1-2,ASTSDRAGGYT
NA,TRBV2,TRBJ1-2,AGGAGGNYGYT
NA,TRBV18,TRBJ2-5,ASSRGPETQY
NA,TRBV7-9,TRBJ1-1,ASSPVPRGTEAF
TRBD1,TRBV6-5,TRBJ1-5,ASSKDRGAQH
TRBD1,TRBV19,TRBJ2-2,ASSIGTGDTGELF
NA,TRBV7-8,TRBJ2-1,ASSTPRYNEQF
NA,TRBV4-3,TRBJ1-2,ASSQGSVSAGYT
TRBD1,TRBV5-1,TRBJ2-5,ASSWGTQGFSEETQY
TRBD2,TRBV5-1,TRBJ2-3,ASSSDAGTSGSTDTQY
TRBD1,TRBV5-4,TRBJ2-7,ASSIRTGYKY
TRBD1,TRBV11-2,TRBJ1-4,ASSPPGQDLYEKLF
TRBD2,TRBV9,TRBJ2-3,ASSVSGGYTDTQY
TRBD1,TRBV18,TRBJ1-5,ASSPYRGQPQH
NA,TRBV3-1/TRBV3-2,TRBJ2-5,ASSPRLMGGRETQY
NA,TRBV7-8,TRBJ1-1,ASSLGTQWTEAF
NA,TRBV18,TRBJ2-7,ASSPREAYEQY
NA,TRBV2,TRBJ2-7,ASKTANYEQY
NA,TRBV6-5,TRBJ1-4,ASSYSGRTIVGKLF
NA,TRBV6-1,TRBJ2-3,ASSERQGGTDTQY
NA,TRBV3-1/TRBV3-2,TRBJ2-1,ASSQGTSYNEQF
NA,TRBV30,TRBJ2-5,AWSVQASHRETQY
NA,TRBV27,TRBJ1-6,ASASTGHRSLH
TRBD1,TRBV27,TRBJ1-2,ASSLRDRGYGYT
NA,TRBV7-8,TRBJ2-7,ASSLAGPGWEQY
NA,TRBV12-3/TRBV12-4,TRBJ2-1,ASSLHRVGEQF
NA,TRBV12-3/TRBV12-4,TRBJ2-1,ASSGDYNEQF
NA,TRBV2,TRBJ1-2,ASSPDSNYGYT
NA,TRBV9,TRBJ2-7,ASSVGGGGWEQY